The clone carrying this T cell receptor beta chain has only a few counts. Its antigen is unknown. This CDR3 spans 17 amino acids. Germline V gene data show CDR1 as KGHSH and CDR2 as LQKENI. V gave up 1 base and J gave up 2 bases, with 18 bases separating them. This entry belongs to a study of cytomegalovirus exposure and HLA in healthy donors. Study outcomes and limitations: Associated with cytomegalovirus, according to the listing, were fewer than 200 TCR beta chains. A later analysis reportedly identified an Asian-associated ancestry cluster as carrying fewer N-insertions than the roughly 600-donor mean.

60 Vbeta and 13 Jbeta primers were used in PCR. Assay: immunoSEQ multiplex PCR; the TCRdb copy retains only in-frame clones and omits some. The sample lists 130,000 to 150,000 clones; around 72% were seen once. The sample comprised PBMCs. This receptor was obtained from a human donor in good health. The chain links TRBV18 to TRBJ2-7; D is uncertain. CDR3 bases: TGTGCCAGCTCACCACGTTTTTTCGGGTCTCCGACCTACGAGCAGTACTTC. Translation gives CASSPRFFGSPTYEQYF. Full variable domain (outside the CDR3, taken from reference TRBV18 and TRBJ2-7): NAGVMQNPRHLVRRRGQEARLRCSPMKGHSHVYWYRQLPEEGLKFMVYLQKENIIDESGMPKERFSAEFPKEGPSILRIQQVVRGDSAAYFCASSPRFFGSPTYEQYFGPGTRLTVT.